Listed below are T cell receptor beta chains from one sample, sequenced in a study of T cells after yellow fever vaccination. TCRdb redid the calling of the 5' RACE reads with MiXCR, one entry per CDR3 protein. The sample shows some 250,000 distinct CDR3 sequences, roughly 4% of them seen only once. The starting material was PBMCs, obtained 15 days after the yellow fever booster vaccination. The receptors shown here come from a man aged 18-30 years who received the YFV17D yellow fever vaccine. Each CDR3 is given without its conserved first and last residue.

j_call,v_call,cdr3_aa
TRBJ2-1,TRBV5-1,ASSLDLTGGYNEQF
TRBJ2-7,TRBV18,ASSQQGLDSPIGEQY
TRBJ2-7,TRBV7-2,ASSPDRHEQY
TRBJ1-3,TRBV7-8,ASSFTGGSGNTIY
TRBJ2-5,TRBV6-6,ASSLGSPQETQY
TRBJ2-3,TRBV19,ASSMEGQGTDTQY
TRBJ1-1,TRBV5-1,ASSLTGTPGTEAF
TRBJ1-4,TRBV7-8,ASSLMGQFNEKLF
TRBJ1-1,TRBV12-3/TRBV12-4,ASSFQTGGTEAF
TRBJ2-7,TRBV7-2,ASSLGGPSTYEQY
TRBJ1-5,TRBV4-3,ASSQDRGQPQH
TRBJ2-7,TRBV30,AWRTGYDEQY
TRBJ1-4,TRBV27,ASSWTGSTNEKLF
TRBJ2-5,TRBV9,ASSGTSGRTGETQY
TRBJ1-3,TRBV12-3/TRBV12-4,ARLDGNTIY
TRBJ2-1,TRBV7-2,ASMAYNEQF
TRBJ1-5,TRBV20-1,STGHYNQPQH
TRBJ2-3,TRBV20-1,SAINRADTQY
TRBJ2-3,TRBV20-1,SARERPYYTDTQY
TRBJ2-3,TRBV5-6,ASSSAGYSGPDTQY
TRBJ2-3,TRBV20-1,SAREMGTPSDTQY
TRBJ1-1,TRBV11-2,ASSALRDTEAF
TRBJ2-5,TRBV5-6,AGSGRGETQY
TRBJ1-1,TRBV20-1,SARHQPSYAF
TRBJ2-3,TRBV10-2,ASSDQAQDTQY
TRBJ2-7,TRBV20-1,SARRGRVYEQY